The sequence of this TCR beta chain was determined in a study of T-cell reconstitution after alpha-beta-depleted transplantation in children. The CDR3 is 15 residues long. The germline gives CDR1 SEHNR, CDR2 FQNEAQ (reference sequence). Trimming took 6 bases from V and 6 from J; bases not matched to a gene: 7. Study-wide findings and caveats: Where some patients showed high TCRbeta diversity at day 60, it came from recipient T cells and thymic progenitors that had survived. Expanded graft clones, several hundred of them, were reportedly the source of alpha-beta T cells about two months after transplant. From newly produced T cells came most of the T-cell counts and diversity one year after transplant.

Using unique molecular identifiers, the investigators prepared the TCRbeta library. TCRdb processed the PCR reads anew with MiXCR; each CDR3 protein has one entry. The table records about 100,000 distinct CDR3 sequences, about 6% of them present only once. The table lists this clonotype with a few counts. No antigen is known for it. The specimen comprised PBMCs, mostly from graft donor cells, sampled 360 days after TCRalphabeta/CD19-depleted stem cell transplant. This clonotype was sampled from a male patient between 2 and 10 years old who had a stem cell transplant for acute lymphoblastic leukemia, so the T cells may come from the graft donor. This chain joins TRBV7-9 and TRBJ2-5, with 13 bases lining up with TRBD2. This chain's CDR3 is CASSCGLAGVKTQYF. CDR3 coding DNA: TGTGCCAGCAGTTGTGGACTAGCGGGAGTGAAGACCCAGTACTTC.